The 10 T cell receptor beta chains below come from one sample, sequenced in a study of T cell responses to AZD1222 COVID-19 vaccine. This table comes from immunoSEQ multiplex PCR, and its TCRdb copy is limited to in-frame clones, with some not included. The sample holds 250,000 to 300,000 clones, around 93% seen once. The sequencing here drew on peripheral blood, taken 28 days after the second AZD1222 dose. The receptors here all came from an adult who received the AZD1222 COVID-19 vaccine.

A note on this clone: Relative to the germline gene, one junction end is altered; a read error may explain this. The chain combines TRBV5-1 with TRBJ2-7; 8 bases fit TRBD1. From germline, CDR1 is SGHRS and CDR2 YFSETQ. CDR3 length: 14 amino acids. The CDR3 protein is CASSLGGQGTDSNF. The CDR3 nucleotides read TGCGCCAGCAGCTTGGGCGGACAGGGCACGGACAGCAACTTC. The full variable domain, completed using reference TRBV5-1 and TRBJ2-7, is KAGVTQTPRYLIKTRGQQVTLSCSPISGHRSVSWYQQTPGQGLQFLFEYFSETQRNKGNFPGRFSGRQFSNSRSEMNVSTLELGDSALYLCASSLGGQGTDSNFGPGTRLTVT.

This chain joins TRBV7-3 and TRBJ2-2; 7 bases are shared with TRBD1. The CDR3 spans 14 residues. Trimming took 5 bases from V and 5 from J; bases not matched to a gene: 5. Germline V gives CDR1 SGHTA, CDR2 FQGTGA. The CDR3 sequence is CASSQQGRTGELFF. Written as DNA, the CDR3 is TGTGCCAGCAGCCAACAGGGGCGGACCGGGGAGCTGTTTTTT.

The chain carries TRBV7-9 and TRBJ2-2; tentative D call: TRBD2 (5 bases). The CDR3 totals 14 residues. V was trimmed by 5 bases and J by 2 bases, leaving 9 bases between them. CDR1 and CDR2 (germline): SEHNR, FQNEAQ (reference sequence). The CDR3 sequence is CASSLDLNTGELFF. The CDR3, as DNA: TGTGCCAGCAGCCTGGACTTAAACACCGGGGAGCTGTTTTTT.

V is TRBV5-1 and J is TRBJ2-7; TRBD2 might be the D (7 bases). From germline, CDR1 is SGHRS and CDR2 YFSETQ. The V end lost 7 bases, the J end lost 2 bases, and 16 bases lay between the germline ends. The CDR3 length is 14 residues. The CDR3 nucleotides read TGCGCCAGCTCCATTCTCGGGGGGCCCTACGAGCAGTACTTC. It encodes CASSILGGPYEQYF.

The chain recombines TRBV5-1 with TRBJ1-1; no reliable D call. The V end lost 4 bases, the J end lost 11 bases, and 21 bases lay between the germline ends. The CDR3 loop spans 14 amino acids. Germline V gives CDR1 SGHRS, CDR2 YFSETQ. The CDR3 region has the DNA TGCGCCAGCAGCATCCGCCTCAGGTCTGTAGAGGCTTTCTTT. Translating it yields CASSIRLRSVEAFF.

The gene calls are TRBV7-9 and TRBJ2-3; D uncertain. V was pared by 5 bases and J by 0 bases, with 6 bases between. The germline V gene has CDR1 SEHNR and CDR2 FQNEAQ (reference sequence). The CDR3 consists of 13 residues. In DNA form, the CDR3 reads TGTGCCAGCAGCCCCAGTAGCACAGATACGCAGTATTTT. Translating it yields CASSPSSTDTQYF.

This rearrangement joins TRBV4-3 to TRBJ1-5; 7 nucleotides line up with TRBD1. V was pared by 0 bases and J by 3 bases, with 5 bases of the junction left unmatched. CDR1 is LGHNA, CDR2 YSLEER, per germline. The CDR3 covers 16 residues. CDR3: CASSQDPGQTNQPQHF. In DNA form, the CDR3 reads TGCGCCAGCAGCCAAGACCCGGGACAGACCAATCAGCCCCAGCATTTT.

The V call is TRBV6-5, the J call TRBJ1-2; perhaps TRBD1 as D (5 bases). Germline V gives CDR1 MNHEY, CDR2 SVGAGI. The CDR3 has 12 residues. V gave up 6 bases and J gave up 6 bases, with 11 bases separating them. The CDR3 spells CASSHQGDGYTF. The DNA for the CDR3 is TGTGCCAGCAGCCACCAGGGTGATGGCTACACCTTC.

This chain uses TRBV6-5 with TRBJ2-7; 7 nucleotides line up with TRBD1. This CDR3 contains 13 residues. Germline V gene sequence: CDR1 MNHEY, CDR2 SVGAGI. With 7 bases clipped from V and 5 bases from J, the junction kept 8 bases outside the gene matches. Here the CDR3 DNA reads TGTGCCAGCAACCCGGGACAGAGCGACGAGCAGTACTTC. This gives the protein CASNPGQSDEQYF.

The chain joins TRBV9 to TRBJ2-2; 7 bases map to TRBD1. The junction had 8 bases not matched to a gene; V was cut back by 1 base and J by 5 bases. Germline assignment: CDR1 SGDLS and CDR2 YYNGEE. This CDR3 contains 16 residues. CDR3 sequence reads: CASSVTVGRGTGELFF. The CDR3 coding sequence is TGTGCCAGCAGCGTAACGGTCGGCAGGGGGACCGGGGAGCTGTTTTTT.